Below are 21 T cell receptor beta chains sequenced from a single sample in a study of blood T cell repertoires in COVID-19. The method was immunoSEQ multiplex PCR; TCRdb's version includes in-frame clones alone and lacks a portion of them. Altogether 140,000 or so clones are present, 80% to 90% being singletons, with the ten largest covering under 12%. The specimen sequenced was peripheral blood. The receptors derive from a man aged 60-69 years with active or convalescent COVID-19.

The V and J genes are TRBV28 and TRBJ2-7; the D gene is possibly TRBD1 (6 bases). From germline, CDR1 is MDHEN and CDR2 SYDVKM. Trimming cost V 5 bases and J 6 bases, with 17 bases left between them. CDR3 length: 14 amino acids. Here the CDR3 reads CASSSPGTLGEQYF. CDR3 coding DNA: TGTGCCAGCAGTAGCCCCGGGACACTGGGCGAGCAGTACTTC.

The CDR3 DNA sequence: TGTGCCAGCAGTTTACAACAGTACAATGAGCAGTTCTTC. This translates into CASSLQQYNEQFF. V gene TRBV12-3 or TRBV12-4 combines with J gene TRBJ2-1; D gene uncertain. This CDR3 contains 13 residues. Trimming left V 2 bases short and J 4 bases short, with 6 bases between.

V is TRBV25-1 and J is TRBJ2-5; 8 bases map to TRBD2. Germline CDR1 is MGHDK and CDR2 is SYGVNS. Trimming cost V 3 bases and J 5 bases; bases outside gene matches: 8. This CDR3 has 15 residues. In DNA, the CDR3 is TGTGCCAGCAGTGACGGGAGGGTTTCGACGGAGACCCAGTACTTC. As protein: CASSDGRVSTETQYF.

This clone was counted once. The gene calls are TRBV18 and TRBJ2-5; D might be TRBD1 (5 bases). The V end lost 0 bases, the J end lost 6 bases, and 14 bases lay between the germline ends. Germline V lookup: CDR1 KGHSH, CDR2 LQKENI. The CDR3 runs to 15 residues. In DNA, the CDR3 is TGTGCCAGCTCACCACCGGGGCAGGGTGGAAAGACCCAGTACTTC. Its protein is CASSPPGQGGKTQYF. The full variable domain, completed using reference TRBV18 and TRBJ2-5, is NAGVMQNPRHLVRRRGQEARLRCSPMKGHSHVYWYRQLPEEGLKFMVYLQKENIIDESGMPKERFSAEFPKEGPSILRIQQVVRGDSAAYFCASSPPGQGGKTQYFGPGTRLLVL.

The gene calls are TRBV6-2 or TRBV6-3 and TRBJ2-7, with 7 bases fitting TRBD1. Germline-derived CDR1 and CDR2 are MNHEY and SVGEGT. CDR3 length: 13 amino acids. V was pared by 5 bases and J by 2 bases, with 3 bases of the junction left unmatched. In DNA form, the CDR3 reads TGTGCCAGCAGTAAGACAGGGCCCTACGAGCAGTACTTC. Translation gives CASSKTGPYEQYF.

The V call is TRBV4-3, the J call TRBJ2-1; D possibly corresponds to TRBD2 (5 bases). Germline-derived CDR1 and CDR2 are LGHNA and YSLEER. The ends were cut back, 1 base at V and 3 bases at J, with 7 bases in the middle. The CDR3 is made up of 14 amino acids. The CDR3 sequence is CASSQVSDYNEQFF. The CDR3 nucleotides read TGCGCCAGCAGCCAAGTTAGCGACTACAATGAGCAGTTCTTC.

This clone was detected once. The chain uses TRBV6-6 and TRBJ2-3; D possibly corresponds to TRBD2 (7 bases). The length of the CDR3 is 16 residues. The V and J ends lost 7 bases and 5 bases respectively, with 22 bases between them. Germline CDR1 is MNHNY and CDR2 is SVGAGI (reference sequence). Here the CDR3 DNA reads TGTGCCAGCACCGGTAGGGGGGAGGGCCAGGGAGATACGCAGTATTTT. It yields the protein CASTGRGEGQGDTQYF.

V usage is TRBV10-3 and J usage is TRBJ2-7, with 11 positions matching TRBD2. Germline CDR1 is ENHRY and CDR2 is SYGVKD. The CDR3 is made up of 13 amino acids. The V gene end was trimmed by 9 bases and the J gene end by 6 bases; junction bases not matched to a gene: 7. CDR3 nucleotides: TGTGCCATTACCGGGACTAGCGGATTCGAGCAGTACTTC. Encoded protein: CAITGTSGFEQYF.

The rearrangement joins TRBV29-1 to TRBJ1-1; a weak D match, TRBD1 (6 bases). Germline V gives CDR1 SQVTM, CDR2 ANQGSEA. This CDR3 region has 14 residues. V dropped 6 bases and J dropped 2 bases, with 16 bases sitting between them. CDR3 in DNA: TGCAGCGTGGGGCTGGGGGCAAGTAACACTGAAGCTTTCTTT. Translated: CSVGLGASNTEAFF.

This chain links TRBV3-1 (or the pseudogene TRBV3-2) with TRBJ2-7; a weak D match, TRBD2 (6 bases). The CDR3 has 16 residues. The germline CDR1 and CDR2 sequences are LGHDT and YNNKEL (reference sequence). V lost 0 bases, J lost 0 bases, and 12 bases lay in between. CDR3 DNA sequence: TGTGCCAGCAGCCAAGATGGAGGGATCAGCTCCTACGAGCAGTACTTC. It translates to CASSQDGGISSYEQYF.

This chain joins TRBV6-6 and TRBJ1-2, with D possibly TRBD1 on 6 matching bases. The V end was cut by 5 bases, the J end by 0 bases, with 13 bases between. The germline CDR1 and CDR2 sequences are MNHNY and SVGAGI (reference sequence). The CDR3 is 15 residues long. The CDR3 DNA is TGTGCCAGCAGTCCAGGCCGACAGGCTAACTATGGCTACACCTTC. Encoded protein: CASSPGRQANYGYTF.

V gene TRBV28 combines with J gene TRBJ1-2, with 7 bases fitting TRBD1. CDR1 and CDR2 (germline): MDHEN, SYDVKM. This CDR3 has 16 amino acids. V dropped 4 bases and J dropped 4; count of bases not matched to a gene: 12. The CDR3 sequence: CASSSGGGAGSYGYTF. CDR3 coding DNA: TGTGCCAGCAGTTCCGGAGGGGGCGCGGGGTCCTATGGCTACACCTTC.

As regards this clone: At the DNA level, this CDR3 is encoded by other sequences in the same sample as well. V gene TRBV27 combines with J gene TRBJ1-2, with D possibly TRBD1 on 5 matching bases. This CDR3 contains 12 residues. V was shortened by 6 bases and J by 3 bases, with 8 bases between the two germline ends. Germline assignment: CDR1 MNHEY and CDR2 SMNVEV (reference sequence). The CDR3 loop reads CASRSGYYGYTF. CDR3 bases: TGTGCCAGCAGGTCAGGGTACTATGGCTACACCTTC.

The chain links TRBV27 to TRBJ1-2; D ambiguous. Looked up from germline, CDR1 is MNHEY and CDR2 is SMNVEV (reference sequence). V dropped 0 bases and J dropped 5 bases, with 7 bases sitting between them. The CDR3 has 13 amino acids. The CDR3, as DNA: TGTGCCAGCAGTTTATCGGCAGTTTATGGCTACACCTTC. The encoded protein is CASSLSAVYGYTF.

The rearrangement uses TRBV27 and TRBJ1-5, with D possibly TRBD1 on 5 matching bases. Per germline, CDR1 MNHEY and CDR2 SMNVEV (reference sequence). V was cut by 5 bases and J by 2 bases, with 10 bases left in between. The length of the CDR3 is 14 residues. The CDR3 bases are TGTGCCAGCAGTCCCGAGACAGGCAATCAGCCCCAGCATTTT. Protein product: CASSPETGNQPQHF.

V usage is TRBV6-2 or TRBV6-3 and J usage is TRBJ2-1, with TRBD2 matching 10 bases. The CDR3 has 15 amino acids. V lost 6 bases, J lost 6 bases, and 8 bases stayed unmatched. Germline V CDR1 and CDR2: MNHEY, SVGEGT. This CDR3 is CASSPHASGSNEQFF. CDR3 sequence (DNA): TGTGCCAGCAGCCCCCACGCTAGCGGGAGCAATGAGCAGTTCTTC.

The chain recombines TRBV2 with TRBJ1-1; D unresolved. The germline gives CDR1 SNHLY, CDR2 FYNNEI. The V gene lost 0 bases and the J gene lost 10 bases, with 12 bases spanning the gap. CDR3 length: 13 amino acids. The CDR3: CASSEARLNRAFF. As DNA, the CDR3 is TGTGCCAGCAGTGAAGCAAGGCTGAACAGAGCTTTCTTT.

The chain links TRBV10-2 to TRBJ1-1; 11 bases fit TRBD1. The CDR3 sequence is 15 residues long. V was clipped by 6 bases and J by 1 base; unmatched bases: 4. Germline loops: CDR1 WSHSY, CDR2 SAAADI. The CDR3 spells CASRGTGGGNTEAFF. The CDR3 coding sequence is TGCGCCAGCAGAGGGACAGGGGGAGGGAACACTGAAGCTTTCTTT.

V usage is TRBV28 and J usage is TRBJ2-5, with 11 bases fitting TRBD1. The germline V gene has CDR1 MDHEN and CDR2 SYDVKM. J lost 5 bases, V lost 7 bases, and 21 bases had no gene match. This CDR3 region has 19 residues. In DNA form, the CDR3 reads TGTGCCAGCACGCTTAGGACAGGGGGCGTATTAGGGGGCGACGAGACCCAGTACTTC. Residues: CASTLRTGGVLGGDETQYF.

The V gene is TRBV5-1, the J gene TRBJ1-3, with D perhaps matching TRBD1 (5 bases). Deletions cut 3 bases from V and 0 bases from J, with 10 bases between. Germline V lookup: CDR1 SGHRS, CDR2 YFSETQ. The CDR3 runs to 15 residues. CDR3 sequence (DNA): TGCGCCAGCAGCTCGGACACCTACTCTGGAAACACCATATATTTT. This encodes CASSSDTYSGNTIYF.

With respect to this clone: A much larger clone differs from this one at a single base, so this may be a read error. The DNA of the CDR3 is TGTGCCAGCAGCCCCGGGACAGGGGCCTACGAGCAGTACTTC. Translating gives CASSPGTGAYEQYF. The chain links TRBV11-2 to TRBJ2-7, with 10 bases that match TRBD1. The germline gives CDR1 SGHAT, CDR2 FQNNGV. The ends lost 5 bases at V and 2 bases at J; junction bases unmatched: 3. The CDR3 extends over 14 amino acids.